This T cell receptor (beta chain) was identified in a study of OX40 agonist ivuxolimab in advanced cancers. On the study more broadly: Subjects had a mean age of roughly 60 years, with a range of about 23 to 85; just over 80% were male. Study results and limitations: The expanded peripheral T cells' antigen specificity was not determined. The study observed clonal expansion of CD4+ and CD8+ blood T cells by week 6 at 0.1 to 3.0 mg/kg.

Some clones are missing from TCRdb's copy, which holds only in-frame ones; the method was immunoSEQ multiplex PCR. The repertoire holds about 18,000 clones, with about four fifths as singletons. Remarks on this clone: Its target is not known.

Trimming removed 4 bases from V and 0 bases from J; junction bases left unmatched: 4. The length of the CDR3 is 16 residues. Germline-derived CDR1 and CDR2 are SGHRS and YFSETQ. The J gene is TRBJ2-3, the V gene TRBV5-1, with 11 nucleotides matching TRBD1. The receptor was derived from an adult with an advanced solid tumor such as melanoma, head and neck, liver or kidney cancer. The sequenced sample was CD4+ or CD8+ T cells sorted from blood, obtained in a trial of the OX40 agonist ivuxolimab. CDR3 loop: CASSPGQGASTDTQYF. CDR3 DNA sequence: TGCGCCAGCAGCCCAGGACAGGGGGCAAGCACAGATACGCAGTATTTT.